This T cell receptor (beta chain) emerged from a study of T cell therapy after organ transplantation (dated by TCRdb to about 2019). The study in broad terms: Therapy products were autologous CMV-specific T cells expanded in vitro for approximately 15 days with a peptide pool of 30 HLA class I and II CMV epitopes. Each patient got up to 6 T cell doses, given every 2 weeks, and was then monitored for approximately 30 weeks after finishing therapy. Of the approximately 10 patients, eight were classified as clinical responders and two were classified as nonresponders. A median of 1.92 x 10^8 CMV-specific T cells was administered to patients across 2 to 6 intravenous infusions. Short-term post-therapy blood samples were collected 4 to 8 weeks after completion of therapy. A follow-up TRBV repertoire analysis was performed on an open-label phase I trial of autologous CMV-specific adoptive T cell therapy in solid-organ transplant recipients. Only about 85% of the 10 patients had long-term post-therapy samples available.

CDR1 and CDR2, per the germline V gene, are MDHEN and SYDVKM. The CDR3 sequence holds 15 residues, the cysteine and phenylalanine included. Only the CDR3 portion is preserved as DNA: 45 bases, with reading frame beginning at the first base. Trimming removed 6 bases from V and 0 bases from J, leaving 13 bases between the germline ends. This specimen's time point label, interpreted: 4-8 weeks after completion of therapy. Patients were solid-organ transplant recipients with drug-resistant/recurrent cytomegalovirus. Over 9 people from the trial were chosen for repertoire analysis because post-therapy peripheral blood mononuclear cells were available from them. A BD FACSAria III was used to sort viable CD3+CD8+CD4- lymphocytes from PBMCs. The Qiagen DNeasy Kit was used to extract genomic DNA from sorted cells. Using the immunoSEQ two-step, bias-controlled multiplex PCR assay, TRB CDR3 regions were amplified from genomic DNA. An Illumina NextSeq 500 was used to sequence the CDR3 libraries. The published analysis was carried out like this. Initial alignment and bioinformatics, including bias normalization against synthetic CDR3 analogs, were performed with the immunoSEQ Analyzer platform. Annotation of V, D and J genes followed the definitions in the IMGT database. For further TRBV analyses, VDJtools version 1.1.10 and the R package tcR version 2.2.1.11 were used with default settings. GLIPH analysis was performed with version 1.0 using default settings. For CDR3 sequences with at least 5 reads, significant changes in clonotype frequency were assessed with a 2-sided binomial test and Benjamini-Hochberg correction (alpha = 0.01). The clones in this table, taken by TCRdb from immuneACCESS, are in-frame only. Not every clone is retained; where verified, under half of the shortfall comes from an unresolved V gene, and the cause of the rest is unknown. That table supplies the V and J calls and clone size; D and trimming were determined from the DNA. Here the sample has a few thousand clones; around 62% occur a single time. The biggest ten clones account for 38% of the sample.

The paper as a whole reports these results and caveats: Before therapy, nonresponders had marked clonal expansions, and their repertoires changed minimally after therapy. The fold change in CD8 clonality after therapy was inversely correlated with pretherapy clonality, which suggests that less biased repertoires were more open to remodeling. Reconstitution after therapy appeared to involve both transferred clonotypes and endogenous clonotypes that were not detected in the therapy products. Reduced sample coverage from poor CD8+ T cell yield may be reflected in the few expansions detected in nonresponders. Assessment of confounders such as concurrent antirejection and antiviral medications was prevented by the small cohort.

This clone was recorded only once. Its binding antigen is unknown. No qualities accompany the bases; no much larger clone lies one base away. The sequence was collected from a human patient who had received a solid organ transplant and had CMV disease. The graft donor may be the source of some T cells after a transplant. The chain joins TRBV28 to TRBJ2-3; no D gene can be assigned with confidence. The sample was CD8+ T cells from blood, taken after autologous CMV-specific T cell therapy. The bases read TGTGCCAGCAGCCCAGGCCTGTATAGCACAGATACGCAGTATTTT. The encoded protein is CASSPGLYSTDTQYF.